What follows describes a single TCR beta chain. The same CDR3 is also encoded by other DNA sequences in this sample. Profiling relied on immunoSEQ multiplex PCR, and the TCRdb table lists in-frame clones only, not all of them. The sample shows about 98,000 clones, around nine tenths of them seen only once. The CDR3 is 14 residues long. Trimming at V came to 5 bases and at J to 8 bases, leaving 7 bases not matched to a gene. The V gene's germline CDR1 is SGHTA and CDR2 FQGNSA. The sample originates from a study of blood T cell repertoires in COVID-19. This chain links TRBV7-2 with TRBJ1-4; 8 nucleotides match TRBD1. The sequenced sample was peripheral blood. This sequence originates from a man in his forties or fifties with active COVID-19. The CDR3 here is CASSLDRGDEKLFF. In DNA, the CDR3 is TGTGCCAGCAGCCTTGACAGGGGAGACGAAAAACTGTTTTTT. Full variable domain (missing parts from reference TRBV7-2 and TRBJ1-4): GAGVSQSPSNKVTEKGKDVELRCDPISGHTALYWYRQSLGQGLEFLIYFQGNSAPDKSGLPSDRFSAERTGGSVSTLTIQRTQQEDSAVYLCASSLDRGDEKLFFGSGTQLSVL.